The clone carrying this TCR beta chain was counted at least ten times. The sample belongs to a study of T cell repertoires in cytomegalovirus infection. The CDR3 consists of 15 residues. V dropped 8 bases and J dropped 0 bases, with 15 bases sitting between them. In germline, CDR1 is ENHRY, CDR2 SYGVKD. TCRdb called the reads again in MiXCR, with one record for every CDR3 protein. The sample lists about 360,000 distinct CDR3 sequences, 15% to 20% occurring once. The origin of this receptor is a human donor in good health (CMV status not recorded). Some clones in this sample may be carry-over from other donors' samples. Source material: PBMCs. The chain employs TRBV10-3 and TRBJ2-3, with D tentatively TRBD1 (6 bases). CDR3 sequence reads: CAIGARGRSTDTQYF. In DNA form, the CDR3 reads TGTGCCATCGGAGCCAGGGGCCGCAGCACAGATACGCAGTATTTT.